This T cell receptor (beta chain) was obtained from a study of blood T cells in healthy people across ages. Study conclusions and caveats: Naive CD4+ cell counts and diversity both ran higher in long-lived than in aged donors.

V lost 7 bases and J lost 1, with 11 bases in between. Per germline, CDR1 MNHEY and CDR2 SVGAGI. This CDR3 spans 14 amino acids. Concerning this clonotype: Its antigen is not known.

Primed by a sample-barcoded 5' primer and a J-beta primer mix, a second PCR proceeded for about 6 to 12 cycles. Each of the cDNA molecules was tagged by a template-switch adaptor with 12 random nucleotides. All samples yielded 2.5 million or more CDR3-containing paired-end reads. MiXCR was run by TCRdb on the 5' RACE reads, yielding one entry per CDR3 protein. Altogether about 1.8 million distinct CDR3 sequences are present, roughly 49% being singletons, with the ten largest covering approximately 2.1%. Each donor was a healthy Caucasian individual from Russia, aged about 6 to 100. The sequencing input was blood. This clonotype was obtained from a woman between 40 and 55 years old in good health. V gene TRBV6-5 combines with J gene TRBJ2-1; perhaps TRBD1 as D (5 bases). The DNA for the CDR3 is TGTGCCAGCAACCCTAGGGGTTCCTACAATGAGCAGTTCTTC. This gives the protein CASNPRGSYNEQFF.